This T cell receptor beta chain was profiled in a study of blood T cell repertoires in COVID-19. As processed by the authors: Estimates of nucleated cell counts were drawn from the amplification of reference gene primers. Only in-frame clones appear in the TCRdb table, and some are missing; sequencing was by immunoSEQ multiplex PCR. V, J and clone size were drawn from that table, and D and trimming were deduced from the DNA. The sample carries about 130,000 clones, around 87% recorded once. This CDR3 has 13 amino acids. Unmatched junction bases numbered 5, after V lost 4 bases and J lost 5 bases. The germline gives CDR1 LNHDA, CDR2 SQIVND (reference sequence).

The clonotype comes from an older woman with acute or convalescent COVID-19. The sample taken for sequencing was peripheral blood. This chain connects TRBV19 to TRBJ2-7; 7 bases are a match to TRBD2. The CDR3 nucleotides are TGTGCCAGTAGTAGCGGGAGAGGAAACGAGCAGTACTTC. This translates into CASSSGRGNEQYF.